This T cell receptor beta chain originates from a study of blood T cell repertoires in COVID-19 (dated by TCRdb to about 2020). About the full investigation: Samples covering the acute and convalescent phases of COVID-19 were provided by collaborators in the United States, Italy and Spain. The material from the prospective study consisted of cDNA or gDNA derived from T cells, B-cell-depleted T cells, or PBMCs. The dataset comprised deeply sampled blood TCRbeta repertoires from subjects exposed to, actively infected with, or recovered from COVID-19. The repertoires were made available in a free public database intended to serve as a resource for research on the immune response to SARS-CoV-2. The samples were drawn from the first 160 participants of the ongoing ImmuneRACE study and from some 1,300 subjects provided by 6 global collaborators. Sample metadata almost always included a de-identified subject ID, COVID-19 status, age in years and sex. HLA class I and class II types, where available, came from metadata supplied by the sample provider rather than from assay-based typing. Overall results and qualifications from the work: How much clinical and demographic metadata was included differed by source and by participant, and the metadata was provided uncurated.

CDR1 and CDR2 were assigned from the germline V gene as LGHNA and YSLEER. From its cysteine to its phenylalanine, the CDR3 spans 13 amino acids. The CDR3 DNA has 39 bases and is translated from base 1. The V end loses 2 bases and the J end loses 7 bases, and a stretch of 8 bases separates them. In the case of this clone: The target of this receptor is not known. No base quality values were provided; no much bigger clone lies one nucleotide off.

Each collaborating institution followed its own protocols to collect whole blood in K2EDTA tubes. For TCRbeta analysis, collaborators shipped samples in one of three forms: frozen whole blood, isolated PBMCs, or DNA extracted from either of those sample types. TCRbeta CDR3 regions were amplified from genomic DNA using the immunoSEQ Assay, a bias-controlled multiplex PCR. Under the source paper's analysis protocol: The number of nucleated cells in each sample was estimated by amplification of reference gene primers within the assay. Sequence reads were collapsed and filtered to measure the absolute abundance of every unique TCRbeta CDR3 rearrangement. For each sample, productive Simpson clonality was calculated as the square root of Simpson's diversity index over productive rearrangements. In its TCRdb copy, this immuneACCESS table keeps in-frame sequences only and misses some clones. Where compared with another copy, unresolved V genes explain less than half of these, and the others have no known cause. V and J calls and clone size are those listed in that table; D and trimming were worked out from the DNA. Within this sample are some 670,000 clones, with more than 80% of them counted one time only. The top ten clones comprise 0.2% to 0.3% of the sample.

Sequencing was performed on peripheral blood. The V gene is TRBV4-3 and the J gene is TRBJ1-4; the D gene assignment is ambiguous. This TCR was sampled from a woman aged 18-30 years with acute or convalescent COVID-19. The CDR3 amino acid sequence is: CASSQSRTEKLFF. The nucleotides are TGCGCCAGCAGCCAATCGCGAACTGAAAAACTGTTTTTT.